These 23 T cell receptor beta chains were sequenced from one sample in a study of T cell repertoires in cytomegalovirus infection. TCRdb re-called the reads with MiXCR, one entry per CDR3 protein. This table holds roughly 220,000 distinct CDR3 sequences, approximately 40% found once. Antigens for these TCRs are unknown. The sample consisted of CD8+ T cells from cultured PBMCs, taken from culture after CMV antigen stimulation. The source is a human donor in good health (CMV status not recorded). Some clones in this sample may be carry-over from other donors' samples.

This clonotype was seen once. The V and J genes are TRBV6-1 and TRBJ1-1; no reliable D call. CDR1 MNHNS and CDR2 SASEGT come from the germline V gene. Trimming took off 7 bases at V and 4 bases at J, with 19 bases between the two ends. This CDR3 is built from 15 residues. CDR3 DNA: TGTGCCAGCAAAAGATTGGGCCCGGGTGGCACTGAAGCTTTCTTT. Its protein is CASKRLGPGGTEAFF.

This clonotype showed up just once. The CDR3 DNA follows: TGCAGTGCAGATAGCGGGAGGTCCTACAATGAGCAGTTCTTC. It yields the protein CSADSGRSYNEQFF. The chain links TRBV20-1 to TRBJ2-1; 10 bases map to TRBD2. CDR1 and CDR2 (germline): DFQATT, SNEGSKA (reference sequence). CDR3 length: 14 amino acids. Germline trimming cut 6 bases from V and 1 base from J; bases unmatched to any gene: 3.

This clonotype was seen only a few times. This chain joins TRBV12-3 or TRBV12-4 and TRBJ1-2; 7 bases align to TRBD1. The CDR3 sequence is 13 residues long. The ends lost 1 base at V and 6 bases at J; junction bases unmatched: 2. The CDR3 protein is CASSLVTGDGYTF. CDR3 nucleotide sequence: TGTGCCAGCAGTTTAGTCACAGGGGATGGCTACACCTTC.

CDR3 amino acids: CASSLIQGREDSYEQYF. As DNA, the CDR3 is TGTGCCAGCAGCTTAATCCAGGGGCGGGAGGACTCCTACGAGCAGTACTTC. The rearrangement joins TRBV11-2 to TRBJ2-7; 8 bases agree with TRBD2. Germline CDR1 is SGHAT and CDR2 is FQNNGV. This CDR3 has 17 residues. With V trimmed by 2 bases and J by 0 bases, 9 bases remained unmatched.

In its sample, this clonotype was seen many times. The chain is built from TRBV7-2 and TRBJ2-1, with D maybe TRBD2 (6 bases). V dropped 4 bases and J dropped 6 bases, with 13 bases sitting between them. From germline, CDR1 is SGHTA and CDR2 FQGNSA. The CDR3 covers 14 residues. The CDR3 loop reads CASSSAGSPNEQFF. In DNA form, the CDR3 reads TGTGCCAGCAGCTCTGCCGGGAGTCCCAATGAGCAGTTCTTC.

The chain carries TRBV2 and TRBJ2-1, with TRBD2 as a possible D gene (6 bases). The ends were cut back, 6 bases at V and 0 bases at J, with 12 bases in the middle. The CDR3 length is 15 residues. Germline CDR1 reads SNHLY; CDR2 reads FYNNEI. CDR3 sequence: CASRGRDFSYNEQFF. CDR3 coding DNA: TGTGCCAGCAGAGGCCGGGACTTCTCCTACAATGAGCAGTTCTTC. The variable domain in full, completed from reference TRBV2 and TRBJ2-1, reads EPEVTQTPSHQVTQMGQEVILRCVPISNHLYFYWYRQILGQKVEFLVSFYNNEISEKSEIFDDQFSVERPDGSNFTLKIRSTKLEDSAMYFCASRGRDFSYNEQFFGPGTRLTVL.

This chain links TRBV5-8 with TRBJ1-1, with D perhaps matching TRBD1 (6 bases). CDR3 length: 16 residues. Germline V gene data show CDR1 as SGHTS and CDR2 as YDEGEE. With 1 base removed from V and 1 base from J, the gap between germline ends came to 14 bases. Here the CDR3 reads CASSLWGTRENTEAFF. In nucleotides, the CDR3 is TGTGCCAGCAGCTTGTGGGGGACACGGGAGAACACTGAAGCTTTCTTT.

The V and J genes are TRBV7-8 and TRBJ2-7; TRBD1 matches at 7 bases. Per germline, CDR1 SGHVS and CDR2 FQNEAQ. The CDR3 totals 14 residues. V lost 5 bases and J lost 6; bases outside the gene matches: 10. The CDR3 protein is CASSETGSSLEQYF. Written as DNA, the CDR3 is TGTGCCAGCAGCGAGACAGGGTCTTCTCTCGAGCAGTACTTC.

The CDR3 DNA reads as TGTGCCAGCAGTCCCGGACTGGGCTCAGAGACCCAGTACTTC. It is translated as CASSPGLGSETQYF. J is TRBJ2-5 and V is TRBV27, with D possibly matching TRBD2 (5 bases). The CDR3 covers 14 residues. The germline gives CDR1 MNHEY, CDR2 SMNVEV (reference sequence). V was trimmed by 5 bases and J by 4 bases, leaving 14 bases between them.

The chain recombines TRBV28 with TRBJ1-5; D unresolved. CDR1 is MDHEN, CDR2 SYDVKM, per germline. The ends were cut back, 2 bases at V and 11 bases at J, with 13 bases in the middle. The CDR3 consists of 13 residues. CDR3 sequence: CASSLDGVTSQHF. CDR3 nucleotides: TGTGCCAGCAGTTTAGACGGGGTAACGTCCCAGCATTTT.

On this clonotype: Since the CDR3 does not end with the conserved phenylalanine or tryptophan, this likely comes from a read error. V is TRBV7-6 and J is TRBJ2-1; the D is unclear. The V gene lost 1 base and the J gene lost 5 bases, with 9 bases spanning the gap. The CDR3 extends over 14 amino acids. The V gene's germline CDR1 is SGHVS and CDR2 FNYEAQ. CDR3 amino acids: CASSLGTIHNEQFC. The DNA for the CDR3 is TGTGCCAGCAGCTTAGGGACGATCCACAATGAGCAGTTCTGC.

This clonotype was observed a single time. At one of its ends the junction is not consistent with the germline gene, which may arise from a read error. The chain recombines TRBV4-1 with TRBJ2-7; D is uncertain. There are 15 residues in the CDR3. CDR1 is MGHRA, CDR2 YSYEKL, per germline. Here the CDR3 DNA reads TGTGCCAGCAGCCAAGATGACCGGAGCTCCTACGAGCAGTACTTC. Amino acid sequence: CASSQDDRSSYEQYF.

The DNA of the CDR3 is TGTGCCAGCAGCGGGGACGCGGACAGGAGCTCCTACGAGCAGTACTTC. This sequence encodes CASSGDADRSSYEQYF. V usage is TRBV5-4 and J usage is TRBJ2-7; 7 nucleotides align to TRBD1. The CDR3 length is 16 residues. Germline assignment: CDR1 SGHNT and CDR2 YYREEE (reference sequence). Unmatched junction bases numbered 10, after V lost 4 bases and J lost 0 bases.

The CDR3 DNA sequence: TGTGCCAGCAGCTTAATCGGGACGGAGACCCAGTACTTC. This codes for CASSLIGTETQYF. The rearrangement joins TRBV11-1 to TRBJ2-5, with D possibly called TRBD1 or TRBD2 (5 bases each). CDR1 and CDR2 (germline): SGHAT, FQDESV (reference sequence). The CDR3 has 13 amino acids. The V and J ends lost 2 bases and 5 bases respectively, with 9 bases between them.

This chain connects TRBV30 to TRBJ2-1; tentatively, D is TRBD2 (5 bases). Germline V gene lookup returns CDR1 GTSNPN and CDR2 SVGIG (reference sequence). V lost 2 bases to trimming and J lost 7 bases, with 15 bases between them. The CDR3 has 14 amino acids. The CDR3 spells CAWSLALLRNEQFF. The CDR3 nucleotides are TGTGCCTGGAGTTTAGCGCTTCTGAGGAATGAGCAGTTCTTC. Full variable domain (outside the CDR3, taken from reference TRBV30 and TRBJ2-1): SQTIHQWPATLVQPVGSPLSLECTVEGTSNPNLYWYRQAAGRGLQLLFYSVGIGQISSEVPQNLSASRPQDRQFILSSKKLLLSDSGFYLCAWSLALLRNEQFFGPGTRLTVL.

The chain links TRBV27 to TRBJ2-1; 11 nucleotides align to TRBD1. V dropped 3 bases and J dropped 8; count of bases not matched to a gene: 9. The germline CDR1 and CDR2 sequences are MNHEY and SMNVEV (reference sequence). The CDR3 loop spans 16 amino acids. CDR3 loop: CASSFLRTGGRDEQFF. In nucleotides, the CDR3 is TGTGCCAGCAGTTTTCTAAGGACAGGGGGCCGAGATGAGCAGTTCTTC.

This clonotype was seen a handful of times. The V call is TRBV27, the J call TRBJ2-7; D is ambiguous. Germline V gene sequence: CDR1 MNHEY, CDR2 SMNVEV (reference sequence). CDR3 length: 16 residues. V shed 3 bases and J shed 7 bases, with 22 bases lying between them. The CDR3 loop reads CASSFPPRLKRWEQYF. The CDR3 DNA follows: TGTGCCAGCAGTTTTCCCCCTAGACTGAAGCGATGGGAGCAGTACTTC.

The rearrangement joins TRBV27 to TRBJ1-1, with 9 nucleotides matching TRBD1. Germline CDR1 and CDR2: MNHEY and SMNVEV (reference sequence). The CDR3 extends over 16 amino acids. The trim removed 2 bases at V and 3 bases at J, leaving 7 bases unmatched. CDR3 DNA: TGTGCCAGCAGTTTAGGGACCGGGACAGGGTACACTGAAGCTTTCTTT. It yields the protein CASSLGTGTGYTEAFF.

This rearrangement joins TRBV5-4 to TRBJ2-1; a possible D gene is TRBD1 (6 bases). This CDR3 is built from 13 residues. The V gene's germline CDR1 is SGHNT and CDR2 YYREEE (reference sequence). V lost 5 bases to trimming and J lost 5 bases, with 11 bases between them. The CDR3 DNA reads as TGTGCCAGCAGGCCGGACAGTCACAATGAGCAGTTCTTC. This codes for CASRPDSHNEQFF.

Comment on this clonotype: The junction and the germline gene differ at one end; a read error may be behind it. As DNA, the CDR3 is TGTGCAAGCAGACTCCGGGCCGAGAACACTGAAGCTTTCTTT. Its translation is CASRLRAENTEAFF. This chain links TRBV28 with TRBJ1-1; D not resolved. CDR1 and CDR2 from the germline V gene are MDHEN and SYDVKM. The CDR3 runs 14 residues.

The CDR3 protein is CASSQSGKAGELFF. The CDR3 coding sequence is TGTGCCAGCAGCCAAAGCGGGAAGGCCGGGGAGCTGTTTTTT. The rearrangement uses TRBV7-9 and TRBJ2-2; 7 bases fit TRBD2. The CDR3 is 14 amino acids. The trim removed 5 bases at V and 6 bases at J, leaving 6 bases unmatched. Germline CDR1 SEHNR, CDR2 FQNEAQ (reference sequence).

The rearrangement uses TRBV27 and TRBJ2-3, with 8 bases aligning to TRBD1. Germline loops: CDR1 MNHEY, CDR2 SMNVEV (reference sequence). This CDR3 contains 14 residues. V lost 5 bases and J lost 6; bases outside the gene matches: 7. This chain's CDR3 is CASSPGGISDTQYF. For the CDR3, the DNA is TGTGCCAGCAGTCCAGGGGGCATCTCGGATACGCAGTATTTT.

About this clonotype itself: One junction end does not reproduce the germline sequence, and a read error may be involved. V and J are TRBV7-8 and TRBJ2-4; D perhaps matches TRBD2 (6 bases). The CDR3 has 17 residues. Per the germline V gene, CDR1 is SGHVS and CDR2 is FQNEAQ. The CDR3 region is CARSLALAGLAKNIQYF. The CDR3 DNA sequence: TGTGCCAGAAGCTTAGCGCTTGCGGGGCTAGCCAAAAACATTCAGTACTTC. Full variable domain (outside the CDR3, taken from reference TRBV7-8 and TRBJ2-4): GAGVSQSPRYKVAKRGQDVALRCDPISGHVSLFWYQQALGQGPEFLTYFQNEAQLDKSGLPSDRFFAERPEGSVSTLKIQRTQQEDSAVYLCARSLALAGLAKNIQYFGAGTRLSVL.